Listed below are T cell receptor beta chains from one sample, sequenced in a study of blood T cell repertoires in COVID-19. Data came from immunoSEQ multiplex PCR; TCRdb stores just in-frame clones and leaves some out. This sample has approximately 360,000 clones, with more than 75% found just once. The sequenced sample consisted of PBMCs or T cells enriched from blood (not recorded which). The receptor set was obtained from a man aged 40-50 years in a cohort exposed to, infected with or recovered from COVID-19 (not recorded which). Each CDR3 is given with its conserved first and last residue. D genes are given only for firm matches. The size entry is marked missing in some rows and otherwise reads once, few, many or a size class.

D	J	V	size	CDR3	DNA
-	TRBJ1-1	TRBV3-1/TRBV3-2	once	CASSQGRNTEAFF	TGTGCCAGCAGCCAAGGCAGGAACACTGAAGCTTTCTTT
-	TRBJ2-2	TRBV27	-	CASSIGATSGTGELFF	TGTGCCAGCAGTATTGGGGCGACGAGTGGCACCGGGGAGCTGTTTTTT
TRBD1	TRBJ1-6	TRBV7-8	once	CASSPGQGYNSPLHF	TGTGCCAGCAGCCCGGGACAGGGCTATAATTCACCCCTCCACTTT
-	TRBJ2-7	TRBV10-3	-	CAISAEGEQYF	TGTGCCATCAGTGCTGAGGGTGAGCAGTACTTC
TRBD2	TRBJ2-1	TRBV7-9	few	CASSLRPSGRNEQFF	TGTGCCAGCAGCTTAAGGCCTAGCGGGAGGAATGAGCAGTTCTTC
TRBD2	TRBJ2-7	TRBV6-2/TRBV6-3	-	CASNPGLAGWNEQYF	TGTGCCAGCAACCCGGGACTAGCGGGATGGAACGAGCAGTACTTC
-	TRBJ1-2	TRBV3-1/TRBV3-2	-	CASSQGTGSLYGYTF	TGTGCCAGCAGCCAAGGAACAGGTTCTCTCTATGGCTACACCTTC
TRBD1	TRBJ1-4	TRBV5-1	few	CASSLSPPGTGNEKLFF	TGCGCCAGCAGCTTGAGTCCCCCCGGGACAGGGAATGAAAAACTGTTTTTT
TRBD1	TRBJ2-1	TRBV19	few	CASSKPGQGANEQFF	TGTGCCAGTAGTAAACCGGGACAGGGGGCAAATGAGCAGTTCTTC
-	TRBJ1-2	TRBV5-1	once	CASSLDSPNYGYTF	TGCGCCAGCAGCTTGGACAGCCCCAACTATGGCTACACCTTC
-	TRBJ2-3	TRBV5-6	-	CASSLRGTDTQYF	TGTGCCAGCAGCTTGCGGGGCACAGATACGCAGTATTTT
-	TRBJ2-1	TRBV2	-	CASIPRGPEQFF	TGTGCCAGCATCCCCAGGGGCCCTGAGCAGTTCTTC
-	TRBJ2-1	TRBV7-9	-	CASSLEGAGYNEQFF	TGTGCCAGCAGCTTAGAAGGCGCGGGTTACAATGAGCAGTTCTTC
-	TRBJ1-2	TRBV27	-	CASSLQGQTGSYNYGYTF	TGTGCCAGCAGTTTACAGGGACAAACGGGCTCCTATAACTATGGCTACACCTTC
-	TRBJ1-5	TRBV5-1	-	CASSLGVAEPQHF	TGCGCCAGCAGCTTGGGTGTGGCGGAGCCCCAGCATTTT
TRBD1	TRBJ1-1	TRBV5-1	-	CASSTDRAAEAFF	TGCGCCAGCAGCACCGACAGGGCCGCTGAAGCTTTCTTT
TRBD2	TRBJ2-7	TRBV5-6	few	CASSLEAGGPHEQYF	TGTGCCAGCAGCTTGGAGGCGGGAGGGCCCCACGAGCAGTACTTC
-	TRBJ1-5	TRBV5-1	few	CASSLGAGHNQPQHF	TGCGCCAGCAGCTTGGGGGCGGGTCACAATCAGCCCCAGCATTTT
-	TRBJ2-1	TRBV5-1	-	CASSLTALQGHEQFF	TGCGCCAGCAGCTTGACCGCGCTCCAGGGCCATGAGCAGTTCTTC
-	TRBJ1-5	TRBV7-8	-	CASSLELSRMTSNPQHF	TGTGCCAGCAGCTTAGAGTTGTCCAGGATGACATCAAATCCCCAGCATTTT
-	TRBJ1-1	TRBV5-1	-	CASSLVVGRGNEAFF	TGCGCCAGCAGCTTGGTAGTTGGCAGGGGAAATGAAGCTTTCTTT
TRBD1	TRBJ1-2	TRBV28	-	CASSRQGPNYGYTF	TGTGCCAGCAGTCGACAGGGACCTAACTATGGCTACACCTTC
-	TRBJ2-1	TRBV5-6	-	CASSPFGTLYNEQFF	TGTGCCAGCAGCCCATTCGGGACACTATACAATGAGCAGTTCTTC
-	TRBJ1-6	TRBV27	-	CASSPPRQGTYNSPLHF	TGTGCCAGCAGTCCCCCCCGGCAGGGGACATATAATTCACCCCTCCACTTT
TRBD1	TRBJ1-1	TRBV29-1	-	CSGRDSTEAFF	TGCAGCGGGCGGGACAGCACTGAAGCTTTCTTT
TRBD1	TRBJ1-1	TRBV19	-	CASSHHRDRAKLEAFF	TGTGCCAGTAGCCACCACCGGGACAGGGCTAAACTTGAAGCTTTCTTT
-	TRBJ2-7	TRBV6-1	-	CASSELIGTSSYEQYF	TGTGCCAGCAGTGAATTGATCGGGACATCCTCCTACGAGCAGTACTTC
TRBD1	TRBJ1-5	TRBV30	-	CAWSVQQGNQPQHF	TGTGCCTGGAGTGTTCAACAGGGGAATCAGCCCCAGCATTTT
TRBD2	TRBJ2-3	TRBV9	-	CASSVDSGRSTDTQYF	TGTGCCAGCAGCGTAGATAGCGGGAGGAGCACAGATACGCAGTATTTT
-	TRBJ1-1	TRBV5-1	-	CASSPTGTFNTEAFF	TGCGCCAGCAGCCCCACGGGGACTTTTAACACTGAAGCTTTCTTT
TRBD2	TRBJ2-1	TRBV19	-	CASSIGLAGGNEQFF	TGTGCCAGTAGTATCGGACTAGCGGGGGGGAATGAGCAGTTCTTC
-	TRBJ2-7	TRBV18	-	CASSPVSGVSYEQYF	TGTGCCAGCTCACCAGTATCGGGAGTATCCTACGAGCAGTACTTC
-	TRBJ1-4	TRBV5-1	-	CASSLEGNNEKLFF	TGCGCCAGCAGCTTGGAGGGGAATAATGAAAAACTGTTTTTT
-	TRBJ1-5	TRBV21-1	-	CASSKAPGTTNQPQHF	TGTGCCAGCAGCAAAGCGCCGGGGACAACCAATCAGCCCCAGCATTTT
TRBD1	TRBJ1-2	TRBV18	-	CASSPRTGGEWNGYTF	TGTGCCAGCTCACCACGGACAGGGGGCGAGTGGAATGGCTACACCTTC
-	TRBJ2-3	TRBV6-2/TRBV6-3	-	CASSYSTAGVPDTQYF	TGTGCCAGCAGTTACTCGACAGCAGGGGTCCCAGATACGCAGTATTTT
TRBD1	TRBJ1-2	TRBV5-6	-	CASSYRQGYGYTF	TGTGCCAGCAGCTACCGACAGGGGTATGGCTACACCTTC
TRBD1	TRBJ2-7	TRBV19	-	CASSPLGQGDTYEQYF	TGTGCCAGTAGTCCCCTAGGACAGGGCGATACCTACGAGCAGTACTTC
TRBD1	TRBJ1-4	TRBV11-3	-	CASSCTRQGGYNEKLFF	TGTGCCAGCAGCTGCACAAGACAGGGGGGGTATAATGAAAAACTGTTTTTT
TRBD1	TRBJ1-1	TRBV11-2	-	CASSLDHRGTLLNTEAFF	TGTGCCAGCAGCTTAGATCACAGGGGGACCCTCCTAAACACTGAAGCTTTCTTT
-	TRBJ2-4	TRBV23-1	-	CASRNRAGTKNIQYF	TGCGCCAGCAGGAACAGGGCCGGGACCAAAAACATTCAGTACTTC
TRBD1	TRBJ2-7	TRBV5-4	-	CASSTSGTGVFEQYF	TGTGCCAGCAGCACCTCCGGGACAGGGGTCTTCGAGCAGTACTTC
TRBD1	TRBJ1-4	TRBV19	-	CASSLMTGIFEKLFF	TGTGCCAGTAGTCTGATGACAGGGATATTTGAAAAACTGTTTTTT
-	TRBJ1-4	TRBV9	-	CAVRAMDNRLLNEKLFF	TGTGCCGTCCGGGCGATGGATAACAGGCTCCTTAATGAAAAACTGTTTTTT
-	TRBJ1-1	TRBV7-2	-	CASSLDSGQSNAFF	TGTGCCAGCAGCTTAGATTCCGGACAGTCTAACGCTTTCTTT
TRBD1	TRBJ2-3	TRBV11-3	-	CASSLGDRFLRPRTDTQYF	TGTGCCAGCAGCTTAGGGGACAGGTTCTTGCGGCCACGCACAGATACGCAGTATTTT
-	TRBJ1-1	TRBV6-5	-	CASSSGRENTEAFF	TGTGCCAGCAGCTCGGGAAGAGAGAACACTGAAGCTTTCTTT
-	TRBJ2-7	TRBV30	-	CAFRQAYEQYF	TGTGCCTTTAGACAGGCCTACGAGCAGTACTTC
TRBD1	TRBJ2-6	TRBV13	-	CASSATSGTGISGANVLTF	TGTGCCAGCAGCGCCACAAGCGGGACAGGGATCTCTGGGGCCAACGTCCTGACTTTC
-	TRBJ1-2	TRBV14	-	CASSQVMGSISYGYTF	TGTGCCAGCAGCCAAGTCATGGGCAGTATTAGTTATGGCTACACCTTC
-	TRBJ2-1	TRBV5-6	-	CASSLQLVSNEQFF	TGTGCCAGCAGCTTGCAACTAGTGAGCAATGAGCAGTTCTTC
-	TRBJ1-1	TRBV19	-	CASSINGAANTEAFF	TGTGCCAGTAGTATAAATGGAGCGGCGAACACTGAAGCTTTCTTT
TRBD1	TRBJ1-5	TRBV4-1	once	CASSQDRDRGNQPQHF	TGCGCCAGCAGCCAAGATCGGGACAGGGGCAATCAGCCCCAGCATTTT
-	TRBJ2-7	TRBV7-3	-	CASSLSLRFRDYEQYF	TGTGCCAGCAGCTTATCGTTGAGGTTCCGGGACTACGAGCAGTACTTC
TRBD1	TRBJ2-7	TRBV7-9	-	CASSSTGGYSYEQYF	TGTGCCAGCAGCAGTACAGGGGGCTATTCCTACGAGCAGTACTTC
-	TRBJ1-2	TRBV18	-	CASSQTGQSYGYTF	TGTGCCAGCTCACAAACAGGACAATCCTATGGCTACACCTTC
TRBD2	TRBJ2-7	TRBV7-8	-	CASSLGGSVSYEQYF	TGTGCCAGCAGCCTAGGCGGGAGCGTCTCCTACGAGCAGTACTTC